A selection of T cell receptor beta chains follows, all from one sample in a study of T cell repertoires in cytomegalovirus infection. For these TCRs, the target antigens are not known. TCRdb processed the reads anew with MiXCR; each CDR3 protein has one entry. Among approximately 89,000 distinct CDR3 sequences listed, less than 30% were seen once. The specimen was CD8+ T cells from cultured PBMCs, collected from culture after CMV antigen stimulation. Receptors originate from a human donor in good health (CMV status not recorded). Some clones in this sample may be carry-over from other donors' samples. Both conserved end residues are part of each CDR3. A D gene is named only where the DNA matches it firmly. Clone sizes are given selectively: once, few, many, or a class where the clone is expanded.

V: TRBV19; J: TRBJ2-5; size: -; D: -; length: 16; CDR3: CASSTFPQGSGETQYF; DNA: TGTGCCAGTAGTACCTTCCCACAGGGTTCGGGGGAGACCCAGTACTTC
V: TRBV7-9; J: TRBJ2-2; size: few; D: -; length: 15; CDR3: CASSFDRRNTGELFF; DNA: TGTGCCAGCAGCTTCGACAGGCGGAACACCGGGGAGCTGTTTTTT
V: TRBV19; J: TRBJ1-1; size: few; D: TRBD1; length: 15; CDR3: CASSISGTGGSRAFF; DNA: TGTGCCAGTAGTATATCCGGGACAGGGGGCTCGCGAGCTTTCTTT
V: TRBV19; J: TRBJ2-5; size: once; D: -; length: 13; CDR3: CASSIVPEETQYF; DNA: TGTGCCAGTAGTATCGTGCCAGAAGAGACCCAGTACTTC
V: TRBV4-2; J: TRBJ2-7; size: -; D: TRBD2; length: 17; CDR3: CASSPGTSGGASREQYF; DNA: TGTGCCAGCAGCCCCGGGACTAGCGGGGGGGCGTCTCGGGAGCAGTACTTC
V: TRBV5-6; J: TRBJ2-7; size: few; D: -; length: 14; CDR3: CASSLVGSTYEQYF; DNA: TGTGCCAGCAGCTTGGTAGGGTCTACCTACGAGCAGTACTTC
V: TRBV27; J: TRBJ1-6; size: -; D: TRBD1; length: 15; CDR3: CASRLDRGRGSPLHF; DNA: TGTGCCAGCAGGCTCGACAGGGGGCGCGGGTCACCCCTCCACTTT
V: TRBV7-8; J: TRBJ1-5; size: many; D: TRBD1; length: 13; CDR3: CASSLDRGGPQHF; DNA: TGTGCCAGCAGCTTAGACAGGGGGGGGCCCCAGCATTTT
V: TRBV5-1; J: TRBJ2-4; size: -; D: TRBD2; length: 16; CDR3: CASSLVGSGVQNIQYF; DNA: TGCGCCAGCAGCTTGGTGGGTAGCGGGGTCCAAAACATTCAGTACTTC
V: TRBV7-9; J: TRBJ1-6; size: many; D: -; length: 14; CDR3: CASSTITGNSPLHF; DNA: TGTGCCAGCAGCACAATCACGGGGAATTCACCCCTCCACTTT
V: TRBV11-2; J: TRBJ1-1; size: -; D: -; length: 15; CDR3: CASSFEGLGTTEAFF; DNA: TGTGCCAGCAGCTTCGAGGGGCTGGGGACCACTGAAGCTTTCTTT
V: TRBV6-6; J: TRBJ1-5; size: -; D: -; length: 15; CDR3: CASSYPPGEDQPQHF; DNA: TGTGCCAGCAGTTACCCACCGGGGGAGGACCAGCCCCAGCATTTT
V: TRBV11-2; J: TRBJ1-1; size: once; D: -; length: 14; CDR3: CASSSGAWNTEAFF; DNA: TGTGCCAGCAGCTCGGGTGCCTGGAACACTGAAGCTTTCTTT
V: TRBV28; J: TRBJ2-6; size: -; D: -; length: 16; CDR3: CASSLLRGSGANVLTF; DNA: TGTGCCAGCAGTTTATTGAGGGGCTCTGGGGCCAACGTCCTGACTTTC
V: TRBV2; J: TRBJ1-1; size: -; D: TRBD1; length: 14; CDR3: CASSEDRVNTEAFF; DNA: TGTGCCAGCAGTGAGGACAGGGTGAACACTGAAGCTTTCTTT